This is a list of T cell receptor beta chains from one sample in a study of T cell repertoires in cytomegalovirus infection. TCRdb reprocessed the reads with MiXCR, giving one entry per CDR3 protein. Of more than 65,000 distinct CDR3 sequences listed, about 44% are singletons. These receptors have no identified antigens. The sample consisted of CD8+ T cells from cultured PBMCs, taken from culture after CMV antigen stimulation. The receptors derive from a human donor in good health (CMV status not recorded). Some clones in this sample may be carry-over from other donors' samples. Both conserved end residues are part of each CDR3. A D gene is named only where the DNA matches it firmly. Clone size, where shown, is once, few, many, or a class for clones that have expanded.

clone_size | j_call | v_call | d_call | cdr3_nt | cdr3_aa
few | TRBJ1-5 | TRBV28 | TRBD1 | TGTGCCAGCACCCAAGGGGTGACAGGGGGCAGGCCCCAGCATTTT | CASTQGVTGGRPQHF
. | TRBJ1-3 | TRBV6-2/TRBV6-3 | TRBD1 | TGTGCCAGCAGTTACTCGACAGGGGTCGGAAACACCATATATTTT | CASSYSTGVGNTIYF
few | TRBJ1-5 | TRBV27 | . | TGTGCCAGCAGGAGGAGGGAAAATCAGCCCCAGCATTTT | CASRRRENQPQHF
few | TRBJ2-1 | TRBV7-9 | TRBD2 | TGTGCCAGCAGCCCGCCTAGCGCGGGGGGAAATGAGCAGTTCTTC | CASSPPSAGGNEQFF
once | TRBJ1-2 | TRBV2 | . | TGTGCCAGCAGTGAAGGGGGGGAGAACTATGGCTACACCTTC | CASSEGGENYGYTF
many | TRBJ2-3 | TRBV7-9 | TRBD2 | TGTGCCAGCAGTTCGACCCTAGCGGGGAGCACAGATACGCAGTATTTT | CASSSTLAGSTDTQYF
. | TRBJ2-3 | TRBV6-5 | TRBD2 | TGTGCCAGCAGTCCGCGGACTAGGCCCACAGATACGCAGTATTTT | CASSPRTRPTDTQYF
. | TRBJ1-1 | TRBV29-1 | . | TGCAGCCTCAGGGAGTTGAACACTGAAGCTTTCTTT | CSLRELNTEAFF
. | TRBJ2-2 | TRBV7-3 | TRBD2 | TGTGCCAGCAGCTTAACGGTCGGACTAGGCACCGGGGAGCTGTTTTTT | CASSLTVGLGTGELFF
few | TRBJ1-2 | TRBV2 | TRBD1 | TGTGCCAGCACTACCGGGACAGGGTTTGGCTACACCTTC | CASTTGTGFGYTF
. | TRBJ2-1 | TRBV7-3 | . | TGTGCCAGCAGCTTACCTAGCGTCAACAATGAGCAGTTCTTC | CASSLPSVNNEQFF
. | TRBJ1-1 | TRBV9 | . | TGTGCCAGCAGCGTAGCCGGAGGGAGCACTGAAGCTTTCTTT | CASSVAGGSTEAFF
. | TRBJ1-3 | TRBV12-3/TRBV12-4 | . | TGTGCCAGCAGTTTATCAGGGTTCTCTGGAAACACCATATATTTT | CASSLSGFSGNTIYF
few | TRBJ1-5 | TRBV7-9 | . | TGTGCCAGCAGCTTAGACAGGAATCAGCCCCAGCATTTT | CASSLDRNQPQHF
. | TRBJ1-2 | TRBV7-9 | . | TGTGCCAGCAGCTGGGCAGGAGCTCCGAACTATGGCTACACCTTC | CASSWAGAPNYGYTF
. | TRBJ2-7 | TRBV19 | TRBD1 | TGTGCCAGTAGTTTTTCGGGACAGGGCTCCTACGAGCAGTACTTC | CASSFSGQGSYEQYF
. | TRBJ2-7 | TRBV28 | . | TGTGCCAGCAGTTTGCCCCCTGAGGGGATCGAGCAGTACTTC | CASSLPPEGIEQYF
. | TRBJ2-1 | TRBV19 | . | TGTGCCAGTAGTATAATTAGGGACCGACTCTACAATGAGCAGTTCTTC | CASSIIRDRLYNEQFF
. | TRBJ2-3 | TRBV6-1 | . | TGTGCCAGCAGTGAACCCCCTAGCAGTAGCACAGATACGCAGTATTTT | CASSEPPSSSTDTQYF
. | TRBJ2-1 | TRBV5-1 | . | TGCGCCAGCGGGGCGTACAATGAGCAGTTCTTC | CASGAYNEQFF
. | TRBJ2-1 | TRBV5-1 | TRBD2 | TGCGCCAGCAGCTCCGGACTAGCGACCTACAATGAGCAGTTCTTC | CASSSGLATYNEQFF
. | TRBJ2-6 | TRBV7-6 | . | TGTGCCAGCAGCTGGGGGGGGGCCGCCTCTGGGGCCAACGTCCTGACTTTC | CASSWGGAASGANVLTF
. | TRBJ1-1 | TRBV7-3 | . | TGTGCCAGCAGCTTAGGGGGAGGCGACACTGAAGCTTTCTTT | CASSLGGGDTEAFF
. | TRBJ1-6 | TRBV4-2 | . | TGTGCCAGCAGCCATTCGACGGAGAGCTCCTATAATTCACCCCTCCACTTT | CASSHSTESSYNSPLHF
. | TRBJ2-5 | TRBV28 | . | TGTGCCAGCAGTTCCTCGAGCCAGTACTTC | CASSSSSQYF
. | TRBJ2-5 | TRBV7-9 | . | TGTGCCAGCAGCTTACGAGGATTCCAAGAGACCCAGTACTTC | CASSLRGFQETQYF
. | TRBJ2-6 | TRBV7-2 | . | TGTGCCAGCAGCCCACCGAGCGAGGCTGGGGCCAACGTCCTGACTTTC | CASSPPSEAGANVLTF
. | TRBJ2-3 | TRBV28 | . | TGTGCCAGCAGTCCACTAGACGTTGGGTCCACAGATACGCAGTATTTT | CASSPLDVGSTDTQYF
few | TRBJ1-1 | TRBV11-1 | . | TGTGCCAGCAGTCATCCTGGACGGTCCACTGAAGCTTTCTTT | CASSHPGRSTEAFF
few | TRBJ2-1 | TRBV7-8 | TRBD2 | TGTGCCAGCAGCTATGGACTAGCGGGAGAGCAGTTCTTC | CASSYGLAGEQFF
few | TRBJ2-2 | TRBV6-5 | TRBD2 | TGTGCCAGCAGTTACGTCCGAGCGGGGGAAACCGGGGAGCTGTTTTTT | CASSYVRAGETGELFF
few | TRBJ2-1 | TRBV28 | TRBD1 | TGTGCCAGCAGTTTAGGCAGGGGGCCATACAATGAGCAGTTCTTC | CASSLGRGPYNEQFF
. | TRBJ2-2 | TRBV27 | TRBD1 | TGTGCCAGCAGTGGACCGGGACAGGGTGACACCGGGGAGCTGTTTTTT | CASSGPGQGDTGELFF
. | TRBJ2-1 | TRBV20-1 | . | TGCAGTGCGGGTAGCGAAAGAGAGGGGTCCAACAATGAGCAGTTCTTC | CSAGSEREGSNNEQFF
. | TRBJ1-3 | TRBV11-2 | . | TGTGCCAGCAGCCCTGGACTGGTTTACTCTGGAAACACCATATATTTT | CASSPGLVYSGNTIYF
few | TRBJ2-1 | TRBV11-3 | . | TGTGCCAGCAGTTTTCTCTCGAGGGATGAGCAGTTCTTC | CASSFLSRDEQFF
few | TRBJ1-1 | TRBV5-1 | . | TGCGCCAGCAGCCCGGGACACGCGGTGGTGATGAACACTGAAGCTTTCTTT | CASSPGHAVVMNTEAFF
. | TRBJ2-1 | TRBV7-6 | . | TGTGCCAGCAGCTCAGGGACGGCGGAGCAGTTCTTC | CASSSGTAEQFF
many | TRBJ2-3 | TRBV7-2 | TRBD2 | TGTGCCAGCAGCTTAGACCCTAGCGGGGGGGCCACAGATACGCAGTATTTT | CASSLDPSGGATDTQYF
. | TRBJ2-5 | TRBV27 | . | TGTGCCAGCAGTCCCAGAAACCTAGGACAAAATCAAGAGACCCAGTACTTC | CASSPRNLGQNQETQYF